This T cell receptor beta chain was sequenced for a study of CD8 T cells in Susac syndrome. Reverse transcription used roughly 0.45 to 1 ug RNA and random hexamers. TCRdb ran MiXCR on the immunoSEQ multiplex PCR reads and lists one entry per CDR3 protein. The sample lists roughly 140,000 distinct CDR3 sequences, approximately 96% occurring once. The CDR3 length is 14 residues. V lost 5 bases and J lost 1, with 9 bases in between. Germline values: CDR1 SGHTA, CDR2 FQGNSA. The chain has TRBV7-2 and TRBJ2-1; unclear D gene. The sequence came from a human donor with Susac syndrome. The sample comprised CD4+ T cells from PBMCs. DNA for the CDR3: TGTGCCAGCAGCCCCGGGTGGTCCTACAATGAGCAGTTCTTC. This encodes CASSPGWSYNEQFF. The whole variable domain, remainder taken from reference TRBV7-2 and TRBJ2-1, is GAGVSQSPSNKVTEKGKDVELRCDPISGHTALYWYRQSLGQGLEFLIYFQGNSAPDKSGLPSDRFSAERTGGSVSTLTIQRTQQEDSAVYLCASSPGWSYNEQFFGPGTRLTVL.